These T cell receptor beta chains were read from a single sample in a study of T cell repertoires in cytomegalovirus infection. TCRdb processed the reads anew with MiXCR; each CDR3 protein has one entry. This table has more than 150,000 distinct CDR3 sequences, approximately 17% appearing once. The material sequenced was CD8+ T cells from PBMCs. These receptors were collected from a human donor in good health (CMV status not recorded). Some clones in this sample may be carry-over from other donors' samples. CDR3s include the opening cysteine and the closing phenylalanine or tryptophan. Each record gives: D gene, V gene, clone size, J gene, CDR3 protein, CDR3 DNA. A D gene is named only where the DNA matches it firmly. Clone size is shown for a subset of rows, as once, few, many or a class of expanded clone.

>-|TRBV19|-|TRBJ2-1
CASKLRGNEQFF
TGTGCCAGTAAACTGCGAGGCAATGAGCAGTTCTTC
>-|TRBV11-1|-|TRBJ2-1
CASSSTESSYNEQFF
TGTGCCAGCAGTTCTACAGAGAGCTCCTACAATGAGCAGTTCTTC
>-|TRBV5-5|once|TRBJ2-1
CASSARGKVHNEQFF
TGTGCCAGCAGCGCCCGAGGAAAGGTCCACAATGAGCAGTTCTTC
>-|TRBV12-5|-|TRBJ2-6
CASGSPQGSGGANVLTF
TGTGCTAGTGGTTCCCCTCAGGGTTCGGGCGGGGCCAACGTCCTGACTTTC
>-|TRBV4-1|few|TRBJ1-4
CASSQPLGKLFF
TGCGCCAGCAGCCAACCCCTTGGGAAACTGTTTTTT
>-|TRBV7-2|-|TRBJ2-7
CASSLGVRVPAYEQYF
TGTGCCAGCAGCTTAGGTGTACGGGTCCCCGCCTACGAGCAGTACTTC
>-|TRBV4-2|-|TRBJ2-1
CASMGGSEQFF
TGTGCCAGCATGGGGGGTAGTGAGCAGTTCTTC
>TRBD2|TRBV6-2/TRBV6-3|many|TRBJ2-7
CASSYRASGSYEQYF
TGTGCCAGCAGTTACCGGGCTAGCGGTTCCTACGAGCAGTACTTC
>-|TRBV7-9|-|TRBJ2-5
CASRDSVSRQETQYF
TGTGCCAGCAGAGATTCGGTTAGCCGCCAAGAGACCCAGTACTTC
>-|TRBV7-3|-|TRBJ1-5
CASSLTKHAFQPQHF
TGTGCCAGCAGCTTAACGAAACATGCCTTCCAGCCCCAGCATTTT
>TRBD2|TRBV20-1|-|TRBJ2-7
CSAWGEGPYEQYF
TGCAGTGCCTGGGGGGAGGGACCCTACGAGCAGTACTTC
>-|TRBV7-9|few|TRBJ2-1
CASSSTNRRSLDNEQFF
TGTGCCAGCAGCTCAACTAACAGACGGTCATTGGACAATGAGCAGTTCTTC
>-|TRBV11-2|medium-sized|TRBJ2-7
CASSLDRVTHEQYF
TGTGCCAGCAGCTTAGACAGGGTCACCCACGAGCAGTACTTC
>-|TRBV7-9|few|TRBJ2-6
CATPAGANVLTF
TGTGCCACTCCAGCTGGGGCCAACGTCCTGACTTTC
>-|TRBV12-3/TRBV12-4|-|TRBJ2-1
CASSLALEIQYNEQFF
TGTGCCAGCAGTTTAGCGCTGGAAATCCAGTACAATGAGCAGTTCTTC
>-|TRBV19|few|TRBJ1-1
CASQDRPEMNTEAFF
TGTGCCAGCCAAGACAGGCCGGAGATGAACACTGAAGCTTTCTTT
>TRBD2|TRBV7-8|few|TRBJ2-1
CASSLPGLASYEQFF
TGTGCCAGCAGCTTGCCGGGACTAGCGAGTTATGAGCAGTTCTTC
>TRBD2|TRBV29-1|few|TRBJ2-7
CSTMGRASYEQYF
TGCAGCACTATGGGGAGGGCGTCCTACGAGCAGTACTTC
>-|TRBV7-2|-|TRBJ1-1
CASSLGNSGPEAFF
TGTGCCAGCAGCTTAGGTAATTCAGGCCCTGAAGCTTTCTTT
>-|TRBV6-2/TRBV6-3|-|TRBJ2-1
CASSSDEFSYNEQFF
TGTGCCAGCAGCTCGGACGAGTTTTCCTACAATGAGCAGTTCTTC
>TRBD1|TRBV28|-|TRBJ2-7
CASPGTGRAVFSYEQYF
TGTGCCAGCCCCGGGACAGGACGTGCAGTTTTCAGCTATGAGCAGTACTTC
>-|TRBV28|few|TRBJ2-7
CASSLLAYEQYF
TGTGCCAGTAGTTTGCTCGCCTACGAGCAGTACTTC
>TRBD1|TRBV7-8|-|TRBJ2-2
CASSLGTGVTGELFF
TGTGCCAGCAGCTTAGGGACAGGGGTCACCGGGGAGCTGTTTTTT
>-|TRBV15|-|TRBJ2-7
CATSRDRGHYEQYF
TGTGCCACCAGCAGAGACAGGGGACATTACGAGCAGTACTTC
>-|TRBV20-1|-|TRBJ1-2
CSVAPLGVAIGYTF
TGCAGTGTTGCCCCCCTGGGGGTGGCAATCGGCTACACCTTC
>-|TRBV7-8|-|TRBJ2-7
CASSLGQNPSYEQYF
TGTGCCAGCAGCTTAGGGCAGAATCCCTCCTACGAGCAGTACTTC
>-|TRBV28|few|TRBJ1-1
CASSPPSNLMNTEAFF
TGTGCCAGCAGTCCCCCCTCTAACCTCATGAACACTGAAGCTTTCTTT
>-|TRBV19|few|TRBJ2-1
CASSMASGSYNEQFF
TGTGCCAGTAGTATGGCCAGCGGATCCTACAATGAGCAGTTCTTC
>TRBD2|TRBV7-2|-|TRBJ2-5
CASSSRGGRGYQETQYF
TGTGCCAGCAGCTCCCGAGGAGGGCGGGGGTACCAAGAGACCCAGTACTTC
>-|TRBV27|-|TRBJ2-7
CASSYSPGYPYEQYF
TGTGCCAGCAGCTATAGTCCTGGCTACCCGTACGAGCAGTACTTC
>-|TRBV18|many|TRBJ1-5
CASSPQGYYQPQHF
TGTGCCAGCTCACCGCAGGGGTACTATCAGCCCCAGCATTTT
>TRBD1|TRBV7-9|few|TRBJ1-1
CASSERSVRGSTEAFF
TGTGCCAGCAGCGAGAGGTCCGTCAGGGGGTCGACTGAAGCTTTCTTT
>-|TRBV6-5|-|TRBJ1-1
CASSGDLDTEAFF
TGTGCCAGCAGTGGGGATTTAGACACTGAAGCTTTCTTT
>-|TRBV20-1|-|TRBJ2-2
CSARDLNANTGELFF
TGCAGTGCTAGAGATTTGAACGCGAACACCGGGGAGCTGTTTTTT
>-|TRBV19|few|TRBJ1-5
CASSTEYDSSNQPQHF
TGTGCCAGTAGTACAGAATACGACAGTAGCAATCAGCCCCAGCATTTT
>TRBD1|TRBV7-8|many|TRBJ2-1
CASSLPGQSNEQFF
TGTGCCAGCAGCTTACCGGGACAGAGCAATGAGCAGTTCTTC
>-|TRBV7-6|few|TRBJ2-3
CASSFGGASTDTQYF
TGTGCCAGCAGCTTCGGGGGAGCTAGCACAGATACGCAGTATTTT
>TRBD2|TRBV7-2|many|TRBJ2-5
CASSFASGGFVETQYF
TGTGCCAGCAGCTTCGCAAGCGGGGGATTTGTAGAGACCCAGTACTTC
>TRBD2|TRBV7-8|-|TRBJ2-5
CASSSTSGKETQYF
TGTGCCAGCAGCTCGACTAGCGGAAAAGAGACCCAGTACTTC
>-|TRBV4-3|-|TRBJ1-1
CASSQDSTGREEAFF
TGCGCCAGCAGCCAAGATTCAACAGGGAGGGAGGAAGCTTTCTTT
>-|TRBV12-3/TRBV12-4|-|TRBJ2-3
CASSPKQGRTDTQYF
TGTGCCAGCAGCCCTAAACAGGGCAGAACAGATACGCAGTATTTT
>TRBD1|TRBV4-3|-|TRBJ2-1
CASSQYLGTDNEQFF
TGCGCCAGCAGCCAGTACCTCGGGACAGACAATGAGCAGTTCTTC
>TRBD2|TRBV14|few|TRBJ2-7
CASSQIKAGVREQYF
TGTGCCAGCAGCCAAATTAAAGCGGGGGTACGCGAGCAGTACTTC
>TRBD1|TRBV7-2|-|TRBJ2-7
CASSLDRGRKYEQYF
TGTGCCAGCAGCCTGGACAGGGGGCGTAAGTACGAGCAGTACTTC